Below are 32 T cell receptor beta chains sequenced from a single sample in a study of blood T cell repertoires in COVID-19. Measured with immunoSEQ multiplex PCR; TCRdb has only the in-frame clones, and not every one. The sample gives roughly 180,000 clones, approximately 91% of which show up once; 2.1% is in the top ten. Specimen: peripheral blood. Receptors originate from a man between 65 and 85 years old with active or convalescent COVID-19.

The chain carries TRBV21-1 and TRBJ1-2. TRBV21-1 is a recognized pseudogene. This CDR3 is 16 amino acids long. CDR3 in amino acids: CASEPGSDESGYGYTF. CDR3 DNA sequence: TGTGCCAGCGAACCGGGGAGCGATGAGAGTGGTTATGGCTACACCTTC.

Only a few counts were recorded for this clone. The chain carries TRBV28 and TRBJ1-2; 7 nucleotides agree with TRBD1. Germline CDR1 and CDR2: MDHEN and SYDVKM. Trimming removed 3 bases from V and 8 bases from J; junction bases left unmatched: 6. The CDR3 contains 13 residues. CDR3 nucleotides: TGTGCCAGCAGTTTCAACAGGGGATACGGCTACACCTTC. Translation gives CASSFNRGYGYTF.

The chain links TRBV6-6 to TRBJ2-2, with TRBD2 matching 7 bases. In germline, CDR1 is MNHNY, CDR2 SVGAGI (reference sequence). Losses at the gene ends were 6 bases for V and 1 base for J; bases not matched to a gene: 5. The CDR3 is 15 amino acids. Written as DNA, the CDR3 is TGTGCCAGCAGAGATTGGGGGGGGAACACCGGGGAGCTGTTTTTT. This encodes CASRDWGGNTGELFF.

This chain connects TRBV11-2 to TRBJ2-7; 10 bases are a match to TRBD1. There are 16 residues in the CDR3. The germline V gene encodes CDR1 SGHAT and CDR2 FQNNGV. V lost 1 base to trimming and J lost 0 bases; unmatched junction nucleotides: 3. CDR3 coding DNA: TGTGCCAGCAGCTTAGGGACAGGGGGGTACTCCTACGAGCAGTACTTC. It encodes CASSLGTGGYSYEQYF.

As to this clone: One end of the junction is discordant with germline, which a read error may explain. The rearrangement joins TRBV11-2 to TRBJ1-2, with no clear D. Germline V gene lookup returns CDR1 SGHAT and CDR2 FQNNGV. CDR3 length: 13 amino acids. The CDR3 DNA reads as TGTGCCAGCAGCCCTCAGACTGGGTATGGTTACACCTTC. The encoded protein is CASSPQTGYGYTF.

The chain is built from TRBV18 and TRBJ1-5; D ambiguous. Germline values: CDR1 KGHSH, CDR2 LQKENI. V lost 3 bases and J lost 5, with 8 bases in between. The CDR3 runs 13 residues. The CDR3 region is CASSPARDQPQHF. CDR3 in DNA: TGTGCCAGCTCACCTGCGAGAGATCAGCCCCAGCATTTT.

This clone was counted only a few times. DNA of the CDR3: TGTGCCAGTTGGGGCGGCCACAATGAGCAGTTCTTC. Encoded protein: CASWGGHNEQFF. The chain employs TRBV19 and TRBJ2-1; possible D gene TRBD1, 5 bases. V dropped 8 bases and J dropped 5 bases, with 10 bases sitting between them. Germline V gives CDR1 LNHDA, CDR2 SQIVND (reference sequence). The CDR3 has 12 residues.

V is TRBV24-1 and J is TRBJ1-2; D uncertain. V shed 2 bases and J shed 6 bases, with 18 bases lying between them. Germline loops: CDR1 KGHDR, CDR2 SFDVKD. This CDR3 comprises 16 residues. CDR3: CATSDSTGKTRNGYTF. CDR3 sequence (DNA): TGTGCCACCAGTGATTCTACCGGGAAAACCAGGAATGGCTACACCTTC.

This chain joins TRBV4-3 and TRBJ1-3; the D is unclear. This CDR3 has 16 amino acids. The V gene's germline CDR1 is LGHNA and CDR2 YSLEER. The germline V and J ends were trimmed by 4 bases and 1 base, with 14 bases remaining between them. The CDR3 here is CASSLAHSRSGNTIYF. CDR3 coding DNA: TGCGCCAGCAGCCTCGCCCATTCGCGTTCTGGAAACACCATATATTTT.

This chain joins TRBV5-1 and TRBJ1-1, with 9 bases fitting TRBD1. The ends lost 1 base at V and 5 bases at J; junction bases unmatched: 3. The germline CDR1 and CDR2 sequences are SGHRS and YFSETQ. This CDR3 spans 14 amino acids. CDR3 in amino acids: CASSLRTGETEAFF. The CDR3 coding sequence is TGCGCCAGCAGCTTGCGGACAGGGGAGACTGAAGCTTTCTTT.

The chain combines TRBV5-6 with TRBJ2-7; D gene ambiguous. V gave up 0 bases and J gave up 5 bases, with 9 bases separating them. The length of the CDR3 is 13 residues. Germline V gene data show CDR1 as SGHDT and CDR2 as YYEEEE. CDR3 in DNA: TGTGCCAGCAGCTTGGTAGCCGCGCACGAGCAGTACTTC. This encodes CASSLVAAHEQYF.

The rearrangement joins TRBV27 to TRBJ1-2; TRBD1 agrees at 7 bases. Germline V gives CDR1 MNHEY, CDR2 SMNVEV (reference sequence). The CDR3 is 17 amino acids. V was pared by 3 bases and J by 1 base, with 11 bases of the junction left unmatched. The CDR3 nucleotides are TGTGCCAGCAGTTTTTCCTCCCCGGGACAGCTTAACTATGGCTACACCTTC. This translates into CASSFSSPGQLNYGYTF.

The V call is TRBV7-2, the J call TRBJ1-6; unclear D gene. The CDR3 has 19 residues. The V and J ends lost 2 bases and 0 bases respectively, with 17 bases between them. Germline lookup yields CDR1 SGHTA and CDR2 FQGNSA. The CDR3 is CASSLLFGTKSSYNSPLHF. The CDR3, as DNA: TGTGCCAGCAGCTTACTTTTTGGCACTAAGAGCTCCTATAATTCACCCCTCCACTTT.

V gene TRBV9 combines with J gene TRBJ1-2, with TRBD1 identical over 11 bases. V dropped 6 bases and J dropped 4; count of bases not matched to a gene: 2. Germline V gene data show CDR1 as SGDLS and CDR2 as YYNGEE. The CDR3 spans 13 residues. The CDR3 sequence is CASTGTGGYGYTF. The CDR3 DNA sequence: TGTGCCAGCACGGGGACAGGGGGCTATGGCTACACCTTC.

The rearrangement uses TRBV18 and TRBJ2-3, with D tentatively TRBD2 (6 bases). The CDR3 consists of 14 residues. The V end lost 3 bases, the J end lost 6 bases, and 13 bases lay between the germline ends. Germline values: CDR1 KGHSH, CDR2 LQKENI. CDR3 loop: CASSPRGALDTQYF. The DNA of the CDR3 is TGTGCCAGCTCACCGCGGGGCGCTCTGGATACGCAGTATTTT.

The chain carries TRBV11-3 and TRBJ1-1; D is unclear. Germline CDR1 is SGHNT and CDR2 is YENEEA. V was shortened by 3 bases and J by 1 base, with 3 bases between the two germline ends. The CDR3 sequence is 12 residues long. CDR3 in DNA: TGTGCCAGCAGCTTCTCGAACACTGAAGCTTTCTTT. Protein product: CASSFSNTEAFF.

CDR3 protein: CASSGGQGGEQYF. In DNA, the CDR3 is TGTGCCAGCAGCGGGGGACAGGGAGGCGAGCAGTACTTC. V is TRBV5-4 and J is TRBJ2-7; 9 bases match TRBD1. This CDR3 has 13 amino acids. V shed 4 bases and J 6 bases; nucleotides not matched to a gene: 5. CDR1 is SGHNT, CDR2 YYREEE, per germline (reference sequence). Full variable domain (remainder filled in from reference TRBV5-4 and TRBJ2-7): ETGVTQSPTHLIKTRGQQVTLRCSSQSGHNTVSWYQQALGQGPQFIFQYYREEENGRGNFPPRFSGLQFPNYSSELNVNALELDDSALYLCASSGGQGGEQYFGPGTRLTVT.

This clone has just one count. CDR3 in amino acids: CATGLTRVQQSEQFF. The CDR3 nucleotides read TGCGCCACCGGGTTAACGAGGGTACAACAATCTGAGCAGTTCTTC. This chain joins TRBV4-1 and TRBJ2-1; TRBD2 might be the D (5 bases). Trimming took 10 bases from V and 9 from J, leaving 25 bases between them. This CDR3 comprises 15 residues. From germline, CDR1 is MGHRA and CDR2 YSYEKL.

This chain joins TRBV28 and TRBJ2-2, with TRBD1 matching 8 bases. Germline V gives CDR1 MDHEN, CDR2 SYDVKM. V lost 6 bases and J lost 5; bases outside the gene matches: 5. The CDR3 extends over 14 amino acids. The CDR3 DNA reads TGTGCCAGCAGCCCGACAGGGGTTACCGGGGAGCTGTTTTTT. The encoded protein is CASSPTGVTGELFF. Complete variable domain (other parts from reference TRBV28 and TRBJ2-2): DVKVTQSSRYLVKRTGEKVFLECVQDMDHENMFWYRQDPGLGLRLIYFSYDVKMKEKGDIPEGYSVSREKKERFSLILESASTNQTSMYLCASSPTGVTGELFFGEGSRLTVL.

The V gene is TRBV10-3, the J gene TRBJ1-2; D perhaps matches TRBD1 (5 bases). CDR1 and CDR2 from the germline V gene are ENHRY and SYGVKD. V shed 6 bases and J shed 9 bases, with 17 bases lying between them. The CDR3 extends over 13 amino acids. CDR3 in amino acids: CAIRAGPVDSYTF. The CDR3 DNA is TGTGCCATCAGAGCGGGACCAGTCGATAGCTACACCTTC.

The rearrangement joins TRBV28 to TRBJ2-7; 11 nucleotides line up with TRBD2. The CDR3 length is 18 residues. J lost 4 bases, V lost 10 bases, and 21 bases had no gene match. CDR1 is MDHEN and CDR2 is SYDVKM in the germline V gene. The CDR3 nucleotides are TGTGCCACCGCCCACAGGGGAATAGCGGGAGGGCCTTTATACGAGCAGTACTTC. This codes for CATAHRGIAGGPLYEQYF.

This clone has just a few counts. The rearrangement joins TRBV7-2 to TRBJ1-3; tentatively, D is TRBD1 (5 bases). Trimming took off 4 bases at V and 2 bases at J, with 12 bases between the two ends. The CDR3 contains 15 residues. Germline CDR1 and CDR2: SGHTA and FQGNSA. CDR3 amino acids: CASSSVGGAGNTIYF. Written as DNA, the CDR3 is TGTGCCAGCAGCTCCGTTGGGGGGGCTGGAAACACCATATATTTT.

The V call is TRBV19, the J call TRBJ1-1; 8 nucleotides align to TRBD1. J was trimmed by 5 bases and V by 6 bases; bases with no gene match: 8. Looked up from germline, CDR1 is LNHDA and CDR2 is SQIVND (reference sequence). CDR3 length: 14 residues. The CDR3 region has the DNA TGTGCCAGTAGCTTCAGGGGGCAAGGGACTGAAGCTTTCTTT. Its protein product is CASSFRGQGTEAFF. Based on the CDR3 plus reference TRBV19 and TRBJ1-1, the full variable domain is DGGITQSPKYLFRKEGQNVTLSCEQNLNHDAMYWYRQDPGQGLRLIYYSQIVNDFQKGDIAEGYSVSREKKESFPLTVTSAQKNPTAFYLCASSFRGQGTEAFFGQGTRLTVV.

This sequence joins TRBV25-1 and TRBJ1-2, with D tentatively TRBD1 (6 bases). The CDR3 has 14 residues. V dropped 5 bases and J dropped 6 bases, with 16 bases sitting between them. Germline assignment: CDR1 MGHDK and CDR2 SYGVNS. CDR3 nucleotides: TGTGCCAGCAGTCGGGATGGGCCAGGGGATGGCTACACCTTC. The encoded protein is CASSRDGPGDGYTF.

The CDR3 sequence: CASSSSGREKLFF. CDR3 bases: TGTGCCAGTAGTTCCTCCGGTCGAGAAAAACTGTTTTTT. This chain joins TRBV19 and TRBJ1-4; D unresolved. Trimming removed 5 bases from V and 8 bases from J, with 12 bases in between. Germline-derived CDR1 and CDR2 are LNHDA and SQIVND (reference sequence). This CDR3 region has 13 residues.

The chain has TRBV3-1 (or the pseudogene TRBV3-2) and TRBJ2-7; D is perhaps TRBD2 (5 bases). The germline gives CDR1 LGHDT, CDR2 YNNKEL (reference sequence). The CDR3 extends over 12 amino acids. V was trimmed by 0 bases and J by 11 bases, leaving 11 bases between them. The CDR3 nucleotides are TGTGCCAGCAGCCAAGACGGGAAAAGTAAGTACTTC. Its protein is CASSQDGKSKYF.

V and J are TRBV19 and TRBJ1-6, with 9 bases aligning to TRBD1. CDR1 LNHDA and CDR2 SQIVND come from the germline V gene (reference sequence). The CDR3 extends over 15 amino acids. The V gene end was trimmed by 7 bases and the J gene end by 7 bases; junction bases not matched to a gene: 8. The CDR3 here is CASTPSGTGNSPLHF. The DNA of the CDR3 is TGTGCCAGTACCCCATCGGGGACAGGGAATTCACCCCTCCACTTT.

This clone was seen once. The rearrangement joins TRBV24-1 to TRBJ1-2, with 10 bases aligning to TRBD1. Trimming at V came to 9 bases and at J to 3 bases, leaving 15 bases not matched to a gene. This CDR3 has 17 amino acids. The germline gives CDR1 KGHDR, CDR2 SFDVKD. DNA for the CDR3: TGTGCCACCGGGCTGCGTGGAGACAGGGGGCGCGACTATGGCTACACCTTC. Its protein product is CATGLRGDRGRDYGYTF.

This chain joins TRBV3-1 (or the pseudogene TRBV3-2) and TRBJ2-5; no definite D call. Germline CDR1 is LGHDT and CDR2 is YNNKEL (reference sequence). V was cut by 4 bases and J by 5 bases, with 11 bases left in between. This CDR3 has 13 amino acids. The CDR3 loop reads CASSRRRRETQYF. CDR3 DNA sequence: TGTGCCAGCAGCCGACGTAGGCGGGAGACCCAGTACTTC.

V usage is TRBV29-1 and J usage is TRBJ2-1; weak D call: TRBD2 (6 bases). CDR3 length: 12 amino acids. V dropped 8 bases and J dropped 8 bases, with 16 bases sitting between them. Germline V lookup: CDR1 SQVTM, CDR2 ANQGSEA. The CDR3 protein is CSHPGLRDEQFF. The CDR3 DNA reads TGCAGCCATCCGGGACTGAGGGATGAGCAGTTCTTC.

The chain has TRBV27 and TRBJ2-1; TRBD1 matches at 11 bases. This CDR3 comprises 15 residues. The germline CDR1 and CDR2 sequences are MNHEY and SMNVEV (reference sequence). With 3 bases clipped from V and 7 bases from J, the junction kept 5 bases outside the gene matches. In nucleotides, the CDR3 is TGTGCCAGCAGTTTTAGCGGGACAGGGGGTAATGAGCAGTTCTTC. Translated: CASSFSGTGGNEQFF.

This clone was recorded a few times. The CDR3 loop is CASSQVAGKGGNTIYF. Written as DNA, the CDR3 is TGTGCCAGCAGCCAAGTCGCAGGGAAAGGAGGAAACACCATATATTTT. This chain joins TRBV14 and TRBJ1-3, with D maybe TRBD1 (5 bases). The CDR3 consists of 16 residues. Per germline, CDR1 SGHDN and CDR2 FVKESK. V was clipped by 1 base and J by 4 bases, with 14 bases between them. Together with reference TRBV14 and TRBJ1-3, the CDR3 gives the full variable domain: EAGVTQFPSHSVIEKGQTVTLRCDPISGHDNLYWYRRVMGKEIKFLLHFVKESKQDESGMPNNRFLAERTGGTYSTLKVQPAELEDSGVYFCASSQVAGKGGNTIYFGEGSWLTVV.